These 8 T cell receptor beta chains were sequenced from one sample in a study of T cell responses to AZD1222 COVID-19 vaccine. Clones were sequenced by immunoSEQ multiplex PCR, and TCRdb holds only the in-frame ones, with some missing. The top ten hold roughly 9.8% of the sample, which has 150,000 to 200,000 clones, around 93% seen once. This material consisted of peripheral blood, taken on day 0 of AZD1222 vaccination. All receptors derive from an adult in good health.

The V call is TRBV27, the J call TRBJ2-1; TRBD2 matches 13 bases. The trim removed 4 bases at V and 10 bases at J, leaving 7 bases unmatched. CDR1 and CDR2 from the germline V gene are MNHEY and SMNVEV (reference sequence). The CDR3 runs to 15 residues. Here the CDR3 DNA reads TGTGCCAGCAGTTCTGGACTAGCGGGAGAGGGGGAGCAGTTCTTC. Translation gives CASSSGLAGEGEQFF.

The CDR3: CASSLAVLAGGADTQYF. The CDR3, as DNA: TGTGCCAGCAGCTTAGCGGTACTAGCGGGAGGGGCAGATACGCAGTATTTT. The rearrangement uses TRBV7-8 and TRBJ2-3; 13 bases map to TRBD2. There are 17 residues in the CDR3. The V gene's germline CDR1 is SGHVS and CDR2 FQNEAQ. V lost 0 bases to trimming and J lost 4 bases; unmatched junction nucleotides: 4.

This clone was observed once. This sequence joins TRBV5-6 and TRBJ1-5; 11 bases are a match to TRBD1. This CDR3 is built from 14 residues. Unmatched junction bases numbered 1, after V lost 1 base and J lost 7 bases. CDR1 and CDR2 from the germline V gene are SGHDT and YYEEEE. The CDR3 DNA is TGTGCCAGCAGCTTGAGGACAGGGGGCCAGCCCCAGCATTTT. Encoded protein: CASSLRTGGQPQHF.

V and J are TRBV5-1 and TRBJ2-7, with D perhaps TRBD2 (5 bases). Trimming left V 0 bases short and J 5 bases short, with 12 bases between. Germline CDR1 and CDR2: SGHRS and YFSETQ. This CDR3 is 14 amino acids long. CDR3 protein: CASSLGGPPNEQYF. CDR3 DNA sequence: TGCGCCAGCAGCTTGGGAGGGCCTCCCAACGAGCAGTACTTC.

This chain uses TRBV7-3 with TRBJ2-3, with D possibly being TRBD1 or TRBD2 (6 bases each). Germline V lookup: CDR1 SGHTA, CDR2 FQGTGA. The CDR3 loop spans 16 amino acids. V lost 5 bases and J 4 bases, leaving 19 bases between the germline ends. The CDR3 reads CASSQGRGHNSDTQYF. For the CDR3, the DNA is TGTGCCAGCAGCCAGGGGCGGGGACATAACTCAGATACGCAGTATTTT.

This rearrangement joins TRBV6-6 to TRBJ2-3, with 9 bases identical to TRBD2. The V and J ends lost 1 base and 4 bases, in that order; junction bases with no gene match: 6. Looked up from germline, CDR1 is MNHNY and CDR2 is SVGAGI (reference sequence). The CDR3 has 16 residues. Here the CDR3 reads CASSYYSGRRPDTQYF. Here the CDR3 DNA reads TGTGCCAGCAGTTACTATAGCGGGAGAAGGCCAGATACGCAGTATTTT.

This rearrangement joins TRBV9 to TRBJ2-7; 10 nucleotides agree with TRBD2. The CDR3 is 17 residues long. The germline V gene has CDR1 SGDLS and CDR2 YYNGEE. The trim removed 0 bases at V and 2 bases at J, leaving 8 bases unmatched. Here the CDR3 DNA reads TGTGCCAGCAGCGTAGGCCATAGCGGGAGGTTCACCTACGAGCAGTACTTC. Amino acid sequence: CASSVGHSGRFTYEQYF.

The chain joins TRBV7-2 to TRBJ2-1; 7 bases agree with TRBD1. Germline CDR1 and CDR2: SGHTA and FQGNSA. The length of the CDR3 is 16 residues. Trimming cost V 0 bases and J 4 bases; bases outside gene matches: 6. The CDR3 nucleotides read TGTGCCAGCAGCTTAGCAATCGGGACAGCTTACAATGAGCAGTTCTTC. Its protein is CASSLAIGTAYNEQFF.